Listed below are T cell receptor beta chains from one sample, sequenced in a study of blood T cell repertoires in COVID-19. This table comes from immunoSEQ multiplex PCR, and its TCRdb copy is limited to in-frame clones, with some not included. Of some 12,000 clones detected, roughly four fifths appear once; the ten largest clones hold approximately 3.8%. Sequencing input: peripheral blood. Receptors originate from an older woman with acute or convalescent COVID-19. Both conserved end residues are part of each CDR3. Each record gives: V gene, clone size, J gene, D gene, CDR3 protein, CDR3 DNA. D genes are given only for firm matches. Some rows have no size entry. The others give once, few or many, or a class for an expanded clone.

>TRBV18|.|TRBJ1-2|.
CASSPTGTSGVLANYGYTF
TGTGCCAGCTCACCGACCGGAACAAGCGGGGTTTTAGCTAACTATGGCTACACCTTC
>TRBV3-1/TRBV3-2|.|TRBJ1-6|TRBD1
CASSFGQANSPLHF
TGTGCCAGCAGTTTCGGACAGGCTAATTCACCCCTCCACTTT
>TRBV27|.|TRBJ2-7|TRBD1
CASSAGTGVHEQYF
TGTGCCAGCAGTGCCGGGACAGGGGTTCACGAGCAGTACTTC
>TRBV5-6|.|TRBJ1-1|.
CASSFDRGVYGAFF
TGTGCCAGCAGCTTTGACCGGGGGGTCTACGGAGCTTTCTTT
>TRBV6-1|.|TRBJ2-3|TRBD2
CASSDRIRGGTDTQYF
TGTGCCAGCAGTGACCGGATCCGGGGGGGCACAGATACGCAGTATTTT
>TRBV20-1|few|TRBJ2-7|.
CSTTSGHEQYF
TGCAGTACGACTAGTGGCCACGAGCAGTACTTC
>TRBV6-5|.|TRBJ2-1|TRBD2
CASSLLAGVSYNEQFF
TGTGCCAGCAGTTTGTTAGCGGGGGTGTCCTACAATGAGCAGTTCTTC
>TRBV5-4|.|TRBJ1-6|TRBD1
CASSYYRGPYNSPLHF
TGTGCCAGCAGCTACTACAGGGGGCCCTATAATTCACCCCTCCACTTT
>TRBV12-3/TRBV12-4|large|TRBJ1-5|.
CASSLTPGVPQHF
TGTGCCAGCAGTCTCACACCAGGGGTGCCCCAGCATTTT
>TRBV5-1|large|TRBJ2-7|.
CASSFQGGPSEQYF
TGCGCCAGCAGCTTCCAGGGGGGCCCAAGCGAGCAGTACTTC
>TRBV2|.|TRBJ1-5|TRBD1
CASRAGTGSNQPQHF
TGTGCCAGCAGGGCCGGGACAGGGAGCAATCAGCCCCAGCATTTT
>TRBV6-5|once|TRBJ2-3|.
CASSFSLGVADTQYF
TGTGCCAGCAGTTTCTCCCTCGGGGTGGCAGATACGCAGTATTTT
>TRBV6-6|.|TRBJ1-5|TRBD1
CASSFVVGGVRQPQHF
TGTGCCAGCAGTTTTGTCGTAGGGGGCGTGAGACAGCCCCAGCATTTT
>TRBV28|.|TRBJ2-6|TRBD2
CASSFGGTGANVLTF
TGTGCCAGCAGTTTCGGGGGGACCGGGGCCAACGTCCTGACTTTC
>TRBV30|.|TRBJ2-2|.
CAWSGGTPSAGELFF
TGTGCCTGGAGTGGCGGGACTCCTTCCGCCGGGGAGCTGTTTTTT
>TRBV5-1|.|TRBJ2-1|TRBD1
CASSPGQDNEQFF
TGCGCCAGCAGCCCCGGACAGGACAATGAGCAGTTCTTC
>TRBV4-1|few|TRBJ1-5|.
CASSQGWPGRQPQHF
TGCGCCAGCAGCCAAGGGTGGCCAGGGAGGCAGCCCCAGCATTTT
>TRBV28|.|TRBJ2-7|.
CASSFGGPYEQYF
TGTGCCAGCAGTTTCGGGGGGCCCTACGAGCAGTACTTC
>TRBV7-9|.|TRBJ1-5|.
CASSLGTVNQPQHF
TGTGCCAGCAGCTTAGGGACAGTTAATCAGCCCCAGCATTTT
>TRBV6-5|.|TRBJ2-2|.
CASNLGGGRTGELFF
TGTGCCAGCAACTTGGGGGGGGGCCGGACCGGGGAGCTGTTTTTT
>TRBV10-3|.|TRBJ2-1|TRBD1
CAIRSGDRHYNEQFF
TGTGCCATCAGATCTGGGGACAGGCACTACAATGAGCAGTTCTTC
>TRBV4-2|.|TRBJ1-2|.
CASSHQGGYGYTF
TGTGCCAGCAGCCACCAGGGCGGCTATGGCTACACCTTC
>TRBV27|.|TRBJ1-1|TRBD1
CASSFGQGNTEAFF
TGTGCCAGCAGTTTCGGACAGGGCAACACTGAAGCTTTCTTT
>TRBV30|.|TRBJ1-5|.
CAWSASGRNQPQHF
TGTGCCTGGAGTGCCAGTGGGAGGAATCAGCCCCAGCATTTT
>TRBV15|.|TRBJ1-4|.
CATSEHLSNEKLFF
TGTGCCACCAGCGAACACCTTTCTAATGAAAAACTGTTTTTT
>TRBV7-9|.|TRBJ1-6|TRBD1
CASSDEDDRGYSPLHF
TGTGCCAGCAGCGACGAGGACGACAGGGGGTATTCACCCCTCCACTTT
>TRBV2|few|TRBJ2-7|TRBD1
CASSVETGTLYEQYF
TGTGCCAGCAGTGTTGAGACAGGGACCTTATACGAGCAGTACTTC
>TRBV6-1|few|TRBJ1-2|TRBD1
CASSEKFGTGYGYTF
TGTGCCAGCAGTGAAAAGTTCGGGACAGGGTATGGCTACACCTTC
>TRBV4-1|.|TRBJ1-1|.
CASSQPTGLHTEAFF
TGCGCCAGCAGCCAACCGACAGGACTGCACACTGAAGCTTTCTTT
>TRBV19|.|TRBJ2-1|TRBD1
CASSKSGTVRYNEQFF
TGTGCCAGTAGTAAGTCCGGGACAGTGAGGTACAATGAGCAGTTCTTC
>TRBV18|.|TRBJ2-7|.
CASSPTGHYEQYF
TGTGCCAGCTCACCTACAGGCCACTACGAGCAGTACTTC
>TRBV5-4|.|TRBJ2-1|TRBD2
CASSGPGLGYNEQFF
TGTGCCAGCAGCGGGCCGGGACTAGGGTACAATGAGCAGTTCTTC
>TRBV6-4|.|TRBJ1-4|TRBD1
CASSAPQGEREKLFF
TGTGCCAGCAGTGCCCCACAGGGGGAAAGGGAAAAACTGTTTTTT
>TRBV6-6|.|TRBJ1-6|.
CASRTGGRNNSPLHF
TGTGCCAGCAGAACAGGTGGCAGAAATAATTCACCCCTCCACTTT
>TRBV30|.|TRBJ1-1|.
CAWRRTVMNTEAFF
TGTGCCTGGAGACGGACAGTCATGAACACTGAAGCTTTCTTT
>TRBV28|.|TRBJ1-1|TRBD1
CAKNRGSNTEAFF
TGTGCCAAGAACAGGGGCTCGAACACTGAAGCTTTCTTT